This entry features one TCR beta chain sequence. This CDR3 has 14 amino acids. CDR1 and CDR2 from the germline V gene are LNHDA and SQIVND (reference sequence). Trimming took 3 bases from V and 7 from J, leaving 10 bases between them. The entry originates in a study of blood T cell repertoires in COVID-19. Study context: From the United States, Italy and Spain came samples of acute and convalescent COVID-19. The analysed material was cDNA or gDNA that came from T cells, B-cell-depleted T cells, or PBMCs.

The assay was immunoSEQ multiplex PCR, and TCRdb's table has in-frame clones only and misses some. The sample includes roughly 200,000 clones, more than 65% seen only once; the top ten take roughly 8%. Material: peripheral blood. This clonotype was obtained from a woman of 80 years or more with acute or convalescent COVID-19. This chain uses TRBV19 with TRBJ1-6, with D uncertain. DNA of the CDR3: TGTGCCAGTAGTATGAGTATCCGGAATTCACCCCTCCACTTT. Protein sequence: CASSMSIRNSPLHF.